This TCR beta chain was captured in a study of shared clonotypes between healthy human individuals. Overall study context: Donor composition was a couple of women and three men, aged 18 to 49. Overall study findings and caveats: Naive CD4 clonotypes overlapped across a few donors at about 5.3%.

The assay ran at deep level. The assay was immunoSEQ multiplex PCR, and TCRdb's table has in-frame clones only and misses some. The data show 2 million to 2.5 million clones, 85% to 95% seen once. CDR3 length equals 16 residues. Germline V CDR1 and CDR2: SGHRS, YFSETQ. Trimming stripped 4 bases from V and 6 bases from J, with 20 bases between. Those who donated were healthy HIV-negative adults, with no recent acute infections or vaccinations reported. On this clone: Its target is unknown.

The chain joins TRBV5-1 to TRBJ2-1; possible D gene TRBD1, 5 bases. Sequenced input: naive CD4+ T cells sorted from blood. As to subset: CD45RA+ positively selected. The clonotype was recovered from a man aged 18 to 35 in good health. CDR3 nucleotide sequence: TGCGCCAGCAGCATGGTTCAGGGTCGTACGGTCAATGAGCAGTTCTTC. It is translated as CASSMVQGRTVNEQFF.